One T cell receptor (beta chain) is described in this entry. The target of this receptor is not known. The input lacks base qualities; no much larger clone sits a single base away. The cohort was made up of approximately 700 healthy bone marrow donors. At the time of sampling, every cohort member was nominally healthy, though immune exposures that went unrecorded were likely present. The donor tested CMV seronegative and was one of the 352 seronegative cohort members. Every donor gave a peripheral blood sample, and the peripheral blood mononuclear cells from that sample were used for TCR beta sequencing. The Qiagen DNeasy Blood Extraction Kit was used to extract genomic DNA from the blood cell samples. Receptors were amplified or captured by the immunoSEQ multiplex PCR assay. For the multiplex PCR, a mixture combining 60 forward primers for TCR Vbeta segments and 13 reverse primers for TCR Jbeta segments was used. A multiplex PCR assay on genomic DNA amplified the CDR3 region of rearranged TCR beta genes. The amplified TCR beta libraries were sequenced on the Illumina HiSeq System as 87-base-pair reads. The original methods were these. In a later analysis, approximately 74 million unique TCR beta chains were counted across the 690 or so repertoires, and roughly 11 million of these chains were shared by at least two donors. Raw reads were error-corrected and collapsed into unique sequences with a nearest-neighbor algorithm that merged closely related sequences to remove PCR and sequencing errors. CDR3 sequences were aligned to IMGT reference sequences to assign V, D and J gene segments. For a sequence to be retained, at least a six-nucleotide match to both a V gene segment and a J gene segment was required. A rearrangement was called productive if the CDR3 had no stop codons and remained in frame with V and J, and every other rearrangement was called non-productive. CDR3 was defined by IMGT convention, running from the second conserved V-encoded cysteine to the conserved J-encoded phenylalanine. In an earlier analysis of some 550 of the donors, sequences lacking an unambiguous match to a single V gene segment were excluded. An earlier analysis of just under 600 of the donors called V segments functional above 56.7% productive rearrangements and segregating when the between-donor standard deviation exceeded 5%. To diagnose cytomegalovirus status from the catalog of TCR beta chain sequences, a statistical classification framework was built. A later analysis assigned V and J genes by comparing TCR nucleotide sequences with IMGT/GENE-DB human TR gene sequences. The TCRdist pipeline was used in a later analysis to assign CDR3 sequences and most-parsimonious VDJ recombination scenarios. A later analysis defined each TCR beta chain by its CDR3 amino acid sequence plus V-gene family, and excluded reads lacking a unique V-gene family. As a way to deal with suspected cross-contamination and a sequencing artifact, a later analysis dropped approximately 570 nucleotide sequences that were highly shared and had low generation probability. A later analysis calculated a clonal expansion index for each public chain from normalized within-repertoire ranks of inferred template counts. In a later analysis, generation probabilities were computed using a VDJ recombination model fitted to out-of-frame rearrangements, and the results were checked against IGoR. A later analysis scored TCR-TCR, TCR-HLA and TCR-CMV co-occurrence with hypergeometric tests, applying a repertoire-size bias correction to TCR pairs. A later analysis estimated false discovery rates by permuting HLA or CMV assignments 20 times. In a later analysis, co-occurring TCRs were grouped with DBSCAN, and TCRdist sequence similarity was added when clustering was performed within HLA-allele-positive subsets. Repertoires with fewer than 30,000 or more than 120,000 public chains, plus five repertoires with anomalous nucleotide sharing, were excluded from co-occurrence clustering. What TCRdb holds here is the immuneACCESS table cut down to in-frame rearrangements. Part of the clones is not present; checked against another copy, under half of the missing clones reflect an unresolved V gene, and the others are unexplained. V, J and clone size derive from that table, while D and trimming were established from the DNA sequence. Within this sample are 95,000 to 120,000 clones, with over 65% of them counted one time only. The ten most abundant clones make up roughly 2.6% of the sample.

This entry belongs to a study of cytomegalovirus exposure and HLA in healthy donors (dated by TCRdb to the late 2010s). General notes on the study: In an earlier analysis of approximately 500 of the donors, less than 350 Gb of sequence data and just under 120 million unique TCR beta sequences from roughly 190 million T cells were reported. About 280 gigabases of sequencing data and around 80 million unique TCR sequences made up an early release that covered approximately 650 HLA-typed donors. The genetic ancestry cluster associated with self-reported Caucasian donors included roughly 84% of the 350 to 500 genotyped donors. The study aimed to test whether cataloging public T cell receptors could reveal signatures of past pathogen exposure. The T cell repertoires of 700 or so subjects were profiled by immunosequencing and related to cytomegalovirus serostatus. Besides the first cohort of roughly 660 subjects, a separate validation cohort made up of roughly 120 different subjects was used. To predict cytomegalovirus infection status, the study brought together high-throughput TCR immunosequencing, statistical association of individual TCRs with disease status, and machine learning. In a later analysis, previously published TCR beta repertoires from some 640 donors were re-analyzed and high-resolution HLA genotyping was added so that TCR occurrence patterns could be studied. In the later analysis, no new phenotypic data were used to find candidate immune exposures; instead, reliance was placed on TCR beta sequences and their occurrence across donors. To decide whether each TCR beta V gene segment behaved as functional or pseudogenic, an earlier analysis of some 580 of the donors relied on high-throughput TCR beta sequencing. Donor age, sex, ethnicity and CMV serostatus were compiled together with the repertoire data. A later genetic analysis took genome-wide SNP genotypes for about 55% of the 666 donors and used that subset as a discovery cohort. All discovery cohort repertoires had been generated on a single sequencing platform. HLA typing included class I and class II loci at four-digit resolution. The number of typed donors differed by locus: roughly 629-640 for A, B, C, DRB1 and DQB1; 500 to 550 for DQA1; approximately 610 for DPA1; and 400 to 480 for DPB1. Because of strong linkage in the cohort, a few DR-DQ haplotypes were treated as single units for association and clustering. Across around 400 genotyped donors of the cohort, an average of roughly 250,000 unique TCR beta nucleotide sequences per donor were sequenced, and roughly a sixth of those sequences were non-productive.

Study-wide conclusions, independent of this receptor: Assigning TCR associations to individual alleles was difficult when HLA alleles, especially DR and DQ, strongly co-occurred. It was suggested by the authors that the approach could potentially be generalized to other disease states and immunological phenotypes. The study listed 170 or so TCR beta chains as associated with cytomegalovirus. In a later analysis, most CMV-associated TCR beta chains were found to appear HLA-restricted, with HLA associations seemingly driven largely by CMV exposure. Because counts were too low, some 17 rarely observed V segments, including chromosome 9 orphons, were excluded from the earlier analysis of several hundred of the donors. While some public TCRs were present in many individuals, most TCR sequences turned up only very rarely across donors. Only TCR beta chains were sequenced in this cohort, and the absence of alpha or paired-chain data limited detectable features. According to a later analysis, parvovirus B19, influenza, CMV and Epstein-Barr virus appeared linked to several top co-occurrence clusters. A later analysis found that TCR association rates varied across HLA loci, with DRB1 alleles showing the most associated TCRs and HLA-C alleles the fewest. Compared with the approximately 670-donor mean, donors in an Asian-associated ancestry cluster had fewer N-insertions in productive TCRs, according to a later genetic analysis. Compared with equally common non-associated chains, HLA-associated TCR beta chains in a later analysis were more clonally expanded and had lower generation probabilities. The classifier was reported to diagnose cytomegalovirus status with high specificity and sensitivity in both the original and validation cohorts. A cluster of highly shared sequence variants was judged likely to represent a technical artifact of the sequencing pipeline. Because HLA typing was unavailable for some donors at each locus, only the typed subset was used in association tests. The presence/absence analyses assumed that sequencing depth was roughly uniform across donors, and that assumption may not be true. In a later analysis, around 17,000 TCR beta sequences were associated with specific HLA alleles at a false discovery rate of 0.05. A further reported finding was that TCR beta sequences accurately predicted the HLA-A and HLA-B alleles for most subjects in the first cohort. CMV serostatus was the only immune exposure information available for the cohort. Linkage disequilibrium might explain the correlated functional status among segregating V segments, but an unknown experimental factor could not be excluded. In an earlier analysis of approximately 600 of the donors, most TCR beta V segments were observed in productive rearrangements about 87% or about 30% of the time, broadly matching IMGT annotations. V-gene and J-gene trimming of TCR beta chains was associated with a missense DCLRE1C variant in a later genetic analysis, and the association was replicated in an independent cohort. In vitro tests confirmed that a few of the cytomegalovirus-associated TCR beta chains recognize cytomegalovirus antigens.

Sample: PBMCs. This TCR was recovered from a woman between 18 and 30 years old in good health and CMV-seronegative.

The sequenced DNA is TGTGCCAGCAGCTTAGAGGTCCGGACGGACTTCCAAGAGACCCAGTACTTC. Its protein product is CASSLEVRTDFQETQYF. The sequence joins TRBV7-9 to TRBJ2-5; possibly the D gene is TRBD2, per 5 matching bases. The V and J ends are trimmed by 1 base and 1 base, leaving 16 bases between them. The cysteine opens and the phenylalanine closes a CDR3 of 17 amino acids. Of the read, only the CDR3 DNA is kept; its 51 bases are in frame from base 1. Looking up the germline V gene (reference sequence) yields CDR1 SEHNR and CDR2 FQNEAQ.